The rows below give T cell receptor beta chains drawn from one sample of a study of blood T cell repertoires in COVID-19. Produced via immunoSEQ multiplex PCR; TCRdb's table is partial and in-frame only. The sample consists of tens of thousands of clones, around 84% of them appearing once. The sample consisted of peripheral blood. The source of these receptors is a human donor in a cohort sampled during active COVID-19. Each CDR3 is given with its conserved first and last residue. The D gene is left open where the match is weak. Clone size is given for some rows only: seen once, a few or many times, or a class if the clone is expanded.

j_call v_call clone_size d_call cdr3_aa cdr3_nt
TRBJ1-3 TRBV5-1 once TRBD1 CASRQTGDSGNTIYF TGCGCCAGCAGACAAACAGGGGACTCTGGAAACACCATATATTTT
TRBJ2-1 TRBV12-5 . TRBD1 CASGPPTGTGAGNEQFF TGTGCTAGTGGCCCCCCCACCGGGACAGGAGCTGGGAATGAGCAGTTCTTC
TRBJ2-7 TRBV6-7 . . CASSYNSPAPDQQGTYEQYF TGTGCCAGCAGTTACAACTCCCCCGCCCCCGACCAACAGGGGACTTACGAGCAGTACTTC
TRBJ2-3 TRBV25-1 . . CASSLGAVPDTQYF TGTGCCAGCAGTTTGGGGGCGGTCCCAGATACGCAGTATTTT
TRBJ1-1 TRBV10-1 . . CASRSTGMNTEAFF TGCGCCAGCAGATCGACGGGAATGAACACTGAAGCTTTCTTT
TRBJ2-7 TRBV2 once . CASSLRGHEQYF TGTGCCAGCAGTCTCAGGGGCCACGAGCAGTACTTC
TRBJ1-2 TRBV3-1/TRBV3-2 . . CASSQDGAGASRGGYTF TGTGCCAGCAGCCAAGACGGGGCAGGGGCCAGCAGGGGAGGCTACACCTTC
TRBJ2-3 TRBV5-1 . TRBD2 CASSLSFSGGTDTQYF TGCGCCAGCAGCTTGTCGTTTTCGGGGGGTACAGATACGCAGTATTTT
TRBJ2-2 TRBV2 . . CASSEEEGGSNTGELFF TGTGCCAGCAGTGAAGAGGAGGGCGGCTCGAACACCGGGGAGCTGTTTTTT
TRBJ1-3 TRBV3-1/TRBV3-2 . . CASGSVQDGNTIYF TGTGCCAGCGGATCGGTCCAGGATGGAAACACCATATATTTT
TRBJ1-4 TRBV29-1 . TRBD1 CSVGQGGEKLFF TGCAGCGTTGGACAGGGTGGAGAAAAACTGTTTTTT